The entry that follows covers one TCR beta chain sequence. Its recognized antigen is unknown. No base quality values were provided; no much bigger clone lies one nucleotide off. CDR1 and CDR2 are read off the germline V gene as MDHEN and SYDVKM. The cysteine opens and the phenylalanine closes a CDR3 of 13 amino acids. The kept DNA is CDR3 alone, 39 bases in frame from the first base. V and J lose 6 bases and 5 bases, and a span of 10 bases separates them. The data originate from a study of blood T cells in healthy people across ages (dated by TCRdb to the mid-2010s). About the investigation overall: In model experiments, template switching captured roughly one uniquely barcoded TCR beta cDNA molecule for every two T cells. To track age-related changes in TCR beta repertoire diversity, the study relied on deep sequencing normalized with unique cDNA molecular identifiers. The donors were divided into four age groups: young (average around 16 years), middle-aged (about 40), aged (roughly 60) and long-lived (roughly 88). For two donors (one aged 18 to 30 and one aged 80 or older), the study analyzed two additional independent replicas of 1 million unique cDNA reads from the same blood draw. Donors of different ages were randomly distributed across sequencing lanes to avoid experimental bias.

Library generation was performed with 5' RACE. These reads were obtained on an Illumina HiSeq 2500. A second about 6 to 11 cycle PCR used a sample-barcoded 5' primer and a J-beta primer mix. Each TCR beta cDNA molecule received a unique molecular identifier from a template-switch 5' adaptor carrying 12 random nucleotides. Each sample yielded at least 3 million CDR3-containing paired-end reads. First-strand cDNA was synthesized from all RNA with the Mint cDNA synthesis kit, primed by a TRBC-specific oligonucleotide. All cDNA was treated with uracil-DNA glycosylase and then went through a first 18-cycle PCR with the universal primers M1SS and BC2_uni_R. The authors' pipeline ran thus. For normalization, 1 million high-quality reads were randomly selected from each sample, with every read carrying a distinct molecular identifier. Instead of being binned into consensus sequences, reads with shared molecular identifiers were discarded. MiTCR, with a Q25 quality threshold and the strictest error-elimination algorithm, was used for CDR3 identification, clonotype clustering and error correction. A nonparametric unseen species model using Euler transformation provided a lower-bound estimate of total TCR beta diversity. TCRdb reprocessed the public reads (quality trimming at Q25 with fastp, clone calling with MiXCR) and kept in-frame beta chains. Every CDR3 protein is listed once, alongside the most common genes and DNA of its rows. The V and J calls reflect TCRdb's pipeline rather than the authors' work. In all, the sample holds approximately 800,000 distinct CDR3 sequences, and roughly 53% of those were seen once. The ten largest make up 41% of the sample.

Systemically healthy Caucasian individuals from Russia, approximately 39 in total and aged about 6 to 100 years, were included as donors. Roughly 9 milliliters of peripheral blood were drawn from each donor into EDTA-treated Vacutainer tubes. Ficoll-Paque density-gradient centrifugation was used to isolate PBMCs, with at least 7 million obtained per sample. Total RNA was extracted from PBMCs with Trizol reagent, with at least 6 micrograms obtained per sample. For every donor, flow cytometry on a PBMC aliquot measured the percentage of naive CD45RAhigh/CD27high T cells. What the authors observed across the whole study: Estimates of total diversity from one million sequenced T cells were regarded as lower bounds and underestimates. Observed TCR beta diversity per million T cells fell roughly linearly with age, and a significant reduction was already apparent by age around 44. Because donor CMV infection status was unknown, age-related changes in expanded clonotypes were potentially confounded. The percentage of naive T cells measured by flow cytometry correlated strongly with observed TCR beta diversity. The long-lived group showed more naive CD4+ T cells, fewer expanded clones and increased TCR diversity than the aged group, suggesting age selection. Conclusive comparison of naive and antigen-experienced compartments was prevented by the profiling of bulk unsorted PBMCs.

The V gene is TRBV28 and the J gene is TRBJ2-2; the D gene remains uncertain. This TCR came from a man of 80 years or more in good health. The sequenced sample was blood. The DNA sequence reads TGTGCCAGCAGCCCATGGGGTACCGGGGAGCTGTTTTTT. Translation gives CASSPWGTGELFF.